This T cell receptor beta chain was obtained from a study of cytomegalovirus exposure and HLA in healthy donors. Germline CDR1 is SGHAT and CDR2 is FQNNGV. The ends lost 5 bases at V and 6 bases at J; junction bases unmatched: 17. This CDR3 spans 18 amino acids. The PCR had 60 Vbeta and 13 Jbeta primers. Measured with immunoSEQ multiplex PCR; TCRdb has only the in-frame clones, and not every one. The sample has roughly 160,000 clones; roughly 80% are singletons. The specimen sequenced was PBMCs. The chain uses TRBV11-2 and TRBJ2-2; 8 bases fit TRBD2. The sequence derives from a woman between 40 and 55 years old in good health and CMV-seropositive. The CDR3 spells CASSKKVGTSRLSGELFF. The CDR3 DNA sequence: TGTGCCAGCAGCAAGAAGGTCGGGACTAGTCGGTTGTCCGGGGAGCTGTTTTTT.